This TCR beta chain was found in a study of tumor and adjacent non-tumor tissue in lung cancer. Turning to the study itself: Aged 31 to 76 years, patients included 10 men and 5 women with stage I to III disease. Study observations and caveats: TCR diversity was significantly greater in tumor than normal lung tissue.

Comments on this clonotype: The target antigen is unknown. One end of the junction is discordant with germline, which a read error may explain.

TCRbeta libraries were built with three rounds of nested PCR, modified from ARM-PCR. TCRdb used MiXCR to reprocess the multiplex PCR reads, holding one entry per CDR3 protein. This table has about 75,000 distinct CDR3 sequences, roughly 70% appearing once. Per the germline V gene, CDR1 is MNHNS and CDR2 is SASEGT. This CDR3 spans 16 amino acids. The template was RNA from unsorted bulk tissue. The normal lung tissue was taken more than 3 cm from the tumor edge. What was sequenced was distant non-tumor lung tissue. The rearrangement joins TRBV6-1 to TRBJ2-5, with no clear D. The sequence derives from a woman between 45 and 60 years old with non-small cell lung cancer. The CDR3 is CTSSGPPEHPRETQYF. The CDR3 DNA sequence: TGTACCAGCAGTGGACCCCCGGAACACCCGAGGGAGACCCAGTACTTC.